Listed below are T cell receptor beta chains from one sample, sequenced in a study of patients and donors after allogeneic stem cell transplantation. TCRdb reprocessed the RT-PCR reads with MiXCR, giving one entry per CDR3 protein. This table holds fewer than 75,000 distinct CDR3 sequences, roughly 15% found once. The specimen was blood, either unsorted or a sorted T cell fraction (not recorded which). These receptors were obtained from a human donor who was either an allogeneic HSCT recipient or a stem cell or donor lymphocyte infusion donor (not recorded which). It is not recorded whose cells these are; they may come from a transplant donor. Both conserved end residues are part of each CDR3. The D gene is left open where the match is weak. Not all rows give a size; the values are once, few, many and, for expanded clones, a class.

v_call: TRBV7-3
clone_size: NA
d_call: TRBD2
j_call: TRBJ2-1
cdr3_aa: CASSFAIAGFNEQFF
cdr3_nt: TGTGCCAGCAGCTTCGCAATAGCGGGGTTCAATGAGCAGTTCTTC

v_call: TRBV12-3/TRBV12-4
clone_size: many
d_call: NA
j_call: TRBJ2-7
cdr3_aa: CASSAGAYEQYF
cdr3_nt: TGTGCCAGCAGTGCCGGGGCCTACGAGCAGTACTTC

v_call: TRBV5-1
clone_size: many
d_call: TRBD1
j_call: TRBJ1-5
cdr3_aa: CASSLAGGENQPQHF
cdr3_nt: TGCGCCAGCAGCTTGGCAGGGGGCGAGAATCAGCCCCAGCATTTT

v_call: TRBV27
clone_size: few
d_call: TRBD1
j_call: TRBJ2-2
cdr3_aa: CASSLSGQGANTGELFF
cdr3_nt: TGTGCCAGCAGTTTATCGGGACAGGGGGCGAACACCGGGGAGCTGTTTTTT

v_call: TRBV6-6
clone_size: many
d_call: NA
j_call: TRBJ1-1
cdr3_aa: CASSYGEMNTEAFF
cdr3_nt: TGTGCCAGCAGTTACGGCGAGATGAACACTGAAGCTTTCTTT

v_call: TRBV7-3
clone_size: NA
d_call: TRBD2
j_call: TRBJ2-1
cdr3_aa: CASSFEASGRAGVFF
cdr3_nt: TGTGCCAGCAGCTTTGAGGCTAGCGGGAGGGCCGGGGTGTTCTTC

v_call: TRBV12-3/TRBV12-4
clone_size: many
d_call: NA
j_call: TRBJ2-2
cdr3_aa: CASSAGSSSNTGELFF
cdr3_nt: TGTGCCAGCAGTGCCGGGTCCTCCTCGAACACCGGGGAGCTGTTTTTT

v_call: TRBV30
clone_size: NA
d_call: NA
j_call: TRBJ2-1
cdr3_aa: CAWKDPNEQFF
cdr3_nt: TGTGCCTGGAAGGACCCGAATGAGCAGTTCTTC

v_call: TRBV10-3
clone_size: few
d_call: TRBD1
j_call: TRBJ1-4
cdr3_aa: CATRTGEVQLFF
cdr3_nt: TGTGCCACACGGACAGGGGAGGTTCAACTGTTTTTT

v_call: TRBV10-1
clone_size: NA
d_call: NA
j_call: TRBJ2-5
cdr3_aa: CASSERISGNQETQYF
cdr3_nt: TGCGCCAGCAGTGAAAGAATTAGCGGTAACCAAGAGACCCAGTACTTC

v_call: TRBV14
clone_size: few
d_call: NA
j_call: TRBJ2-7
cdr3_aa: CASSFPDRPPYEQYF
cdr3_nt: TGTGCCAGCAGCTTTCCCGACAGGCCGCCCTACGAGCAGTACTTC

v_call: TRBV29-1
clone_size: many
d_call: NA
j_call: TRBJ1-4
cdr3_aa: CSAWDREGDEKLFF
cdr3_nt: TGCAGCGCGTGGGATCGGGAGGGGGATGAAAAACTGTTTTTT

v_call: TRBV6-5
clone_size: NA
d_call: TRBD2
j_call: TRBJ2-1
cdr3_aa: CASSTFSGVYNEQFF
cdr3_nt: TGTGCCAGCAGTACCTTTAGCGGGGTTTACAATGAGCAGTTCTTC

v_call: TRBV11-2
clone_size: many
d_call: TRBD1
j_call: TRBJ2-2
cdr3_aa: CASSLNGQQGTGELFF
cdr3_nt: TGTGCCAGCAGCTTAAATGGTCAACAGGGGACCGGGGAGCTGTTTTTT

v_call: TRBV29-1
clone_size: NA
d_call: TRBD2
j_call: TRBJ2-7
cdr3_aa: CSVVPDSGNYEQYF
cdr3_nt: TGCAGCGTTGTACCGGATAGCGGGAACTACGAGCAGTACTTC

v_call: TRBV20-1
clone_size: NA
d_call: TRBD1
j_call: TRBJ2-7
cdr3_aa: CSARDRQGAPYEQYF
cdr3_nt: TGCAGTGCTAGAGATCGGCAGGGGGCCCCCTACGAGCAGTACTTC

v_call: TRBV29-1
clone_size: few
d_call: TRBD2
j_call: TRBJ2-1
cdr3_aa: CSLAGGWGNEQFF
cdr3_nt: TGCAGCCTAGCGGGAGGTTGGGGCAATGAGCAGTTCTTC

v_call: TRBV19
clone_size: many
d_call: NA
j_call: TRBJ1-1
cdr3_aa: CASSIYLSDTEAFF
cdr3_nt: TGTGCCAGTAGTATTTATCTCTCCGACACTGAAGCTTTCTTT

v_call: TRBV6-5
clone_size: NA
d_call: NA
j_call: TRBJ2-2
cdr3_aa: CASSYVRGTGELFF
cdr3_nt: TGTGCCAGCAGTTACGTTCGAGGGACCGGGGAGCTGTTTTTT

v_call: TRBV6-5
clone_size: medium-sized
d_call: TRBD2
j_call: TRBJ2-3
cdr3_aa: CASKREGRADTQYF
cdr3_nt: TGTGCCAGCAAGCGGGAGGGCCGTGCAGATACGCAGTATTTT

v_call: TRBV27
clone_size: many
d_call: NA
j_call: TRBJ1-1
cdr3_aa: CASSSLTVNMNTEAFF
cdr3_nt: TGTGCCAGCAGTTCTCTGACCGTAAACATGAACACTGAAGCTTTCTTT

v_call: TRBV29-1
clone_size: few
d_call: NA
j_call: TRBJ2-7
cdr3_aa: CSVKPISSYEQYF
cdr3_nt: TGCAGCGTTAAACCGATCAGCTCCTACGAGCAGTACTTC

v_call: TRBV12-3/TRBV12-4
clone_size: NA
d_call: TRBD1
j_call: TRBJ2-3
cdr3_aa: CASSLDRASTDTQYF
cdr3_nt: TGTGCCAGCAGTTTGGACAGGGCGAGCACAGATACGCAGTATTTT

v_call: TRBV5-6
clone_size: once
d_call: NA
j_call: TRBJ2-3
cdr3_aa: CASNYLGDTQYF
cdr3_nt: TGTGCCAGCAACTACCTCGGGGATACGCAGTATTTT

v_call: TRBV7-8
clone_size: few
d_call: NA
j_call: TRBJ2-3
cdr3_aa: CASSLQTTDTQYF
cdr3_nt: TGTGCCAGCAGCTTACAAACCACAGATACGCAGTATTTT

v_call: TRBV2
clone_size: few
d_call: NA
j_call: TRBJ2-2
cdr3_aa: CASSEADSLELFF
cdr3_nt: TGTGCCAGCAGTGAGGCTGATAGCCTGGAGCTGTTTTTT

v_call: TRBV7-9
clone_size: many
d_call: NA
j_call: TRBJ1-5
cdr3_aa: CASSLAGGNQPQHF
cdr3_nt: TGTGCCAGCAGCTTAGCAGGGGGCAATCAGCCCCAGCATTTT

v_call: TRBV13
clone_size: few
d_call: NA
j_call: TRBJ2-5
cdr3_aa: CASSSPGRETQYF
cdr3_nt: TGTGCCAGCAGCTCACCTGGTAGGGAGACCCAGTACTTC

v_call: TRBV27
clone_size: many
d_call: NA
j_call: TRBJ2-2
cdr3_aa: CASSLLDNTGELFF
cdr3_nt: TGTGCCAGCAGTTTGTTGGACAACACCGGGGAGCTGTTTTTT

v_call: TRBV30
clone_size: NA
d_call: NA
j_call: TRBJ2-7
cdr3_aa: CAWSLPYRTYEQYF
cdr3_nt: TGTGCCTGGAGCCTGCCCTACAGGACCTACGAGCAGTACTTC

v_call: TRBV9
clone_size: few
d_call: NA
j_call: TRBJ2-1
cdr3_aa: CASSEVTGPYNEQFF
cdr3_nt: TGTGCCAGCAGCGAAGTGACAGGACCATACAATGAGCAGTTCTTC

v_call: TRBV12-3/TRBV12-4
clone_size: many
d_call: NA
j_call: TRBJ2-2
cdr3_aa: CASRGHRSSGELFF
cdr3_nt: TGTGCCAGCCGAGGACACCGGAGTTCCGGGGAGCTGTTTTTT

v_call: TRBV27
clone_size: NA
d_call: NA
j_call: TRBJ2-7
cdr3_aa: CASSPVLGSGPYEQYF
cdr3_nt: TGTGCCAGCAGTCCCGTTTTAGGGAGTGGACCCTACGAGCAGTACTTC

v_call: TRBV19
clone_size: NA
d_call: NA
j_call: TRBJ1-5
cdr3_aa: CASRGQQAQPQHF
cdr3_nt: TGTGCCAGTAGAGGACAGCAAGCTCAGCCCCAGCATTTT

v_call: TRBV6-5
clone_size: few
d_call: TRBD1
j_call: TRBJ2-3
cdr3_aa: CASTGATDTQYF
cdr3_nt: TGTGCCAGTACAGGGGCCACAGATACGCAGTATTTT

v_call: TRBV7-3
clone_size: NA
d_call: NA
j_call: TRBJ2-3
cdr3_aa: CASSLSWEFTDTQYF
cdr3_nt: TGTGCCAGCAGCTTAAGTTGGGAATTCACAGATACGCAGTATTTT

v_call: TRBV7-9
clone_size: many
d_call: NA
j_call: TRBJ1-4
cdr3_aa: CASPKRKLFF
cdr3_nt: TGTGCCAGCCCCAAGAGGAAACTGTTTTTT

v_call: TRBV20-1
clone_size: NA
d_call: NA
j_call: TRBJ1-1
cdr3_aa: CSAQPGQQVMGMNTEAFF
cdr3_nt: TGCAGTGCGCAACCGGGGCAACAGGTAATGGGCATGAACACTGAAGCTTTCTTT

v_call: TRBV12-3/TRBV12-4
clone_size: many
d_call: TRBD1
j_call: TRBJ2-1
cdr3_aa: CASSSGQGSSDEQFF
cdr3_nt: TGTGCCAGCAGTTCGGGACAGGGGTCGTCTGATGAGCAGTTCTTC

v_call: TRBV10-3
clone_size: many
d_call: NA
j_call: TRBJ1-5
cdr3_aa: CAISERDKGLLGNQPQHF
cdr3_nt: TGTGCCATCAGTGAGCGGGACAAAGGGCTGTTAGGCAATCAGCCCCAGCATTTT

v_call: TRBV12-3/TRBV12-4
clone_size: NA
d_call: NA
j_call: TRBJ2-6
cdr3_aa: CASTPSSGANVLTF
cdr3_nt: TGTGCCAGCACCCCAAGCTCTGGGGCCAACGTCCTGACTTTC

v_call: TRBV5-6
clone_size: NA
d_call: NA
j_call: TRBJ2-4
cdr3_aa: CASSLSRGNLAKNIQYF
cdr3_nt: TGTGCCAGCAGCTTGAGTCGCGGAAACCTAGCCAAAAACATTCAGTACTTC

v_call: TRBV20-1
clone_size: many
d_call: TRBD2
j_call: TRBJ2-1
cdr3_aa: CSAERTSGRAQRYNEQFF
cdr3_nt: TGCAGTGCGGAAAGGACTAGCGGGAGGGCCCAGAGATACAATGAGCAGTTCTTC

v_call: TRBV7-6
clone_size: many
d_call: TRBD2
j_call: TRBJ2-1
cdr3_aa: CASSSRFGSGKGSYNEQFF
cdr3_nt: TGTGCCAGCAGCTCCCGCTTCGGCAGCGGGAAAGGATCCTACAATGAGCAGTTCTTC

v_call: TRBV30
clone_size: many
d_call: NA
j_call: TRBJ1-2
cdr3_aa: CAWGLRVNYGYTF
cdr3_nt: TGTGCCTGGGGGCTGCGGGTTAACTATGGCTACACCTTC

v_call: TRBV11-2
clone_size: NA
d_call: NA
j_call: TRBJ2-5
cdr3_aa: CASSLGSQETQYF
cdr3_nt: TGTGCCAGCAGCTTAGGCTCCCAAGAGACCCAGTACTTC

v_call: TRBV5-1
clone_size: few
d_call: NA
j_call: TRBJ2-6
cdr3_aa: CASSLVRSGANVLTF
cdr3_nt: TGCGCCAGCAGCTTGGTCAGGTCTGGGGCCAACGTCCTGACTTTC

v_call: TRBV9
clone_size: many
d_call: NA
j_call: TRBJ1-1
cdr3_aa: CASSVMDGGNTEAFF
cdr3_nt: TGTGCCAGCAGCGTTATGGATGGGGGGAACACTGAAGCTTTCTTT

v_call: TRBV20-1
clone_size: few
d_call: TRBD1
j_call: TRBJ2-1
cdr3_aa: CSARAADRDYNEQFF
cdr3_nt: TGCAGTGCTAGAGCGGCCGACAGGGACTACAATGAGCAGTTCTTC

v_call: TRBV24-1
clone_size: few
d_call: NA
j_call: TRBJ1-5
cdr3_aa: CASVRSNQPQHF
cdr3_nt: TGTGCCAGTGTACGGAGCAATCAGCCCCAGCATTTT

v_call: TRBV6-5
clone_size: few
d_call: NA
j_call: TRBJ2-6
cdr3_aa: CASSYSGVVAGANVLTF
cdr3_nt: TGTGCCAGCAGTTACTCGGGGGTTGTGGCTGGGGCCAACGTCCTGACTTTC

v_call: TRBV19
clone_size: NA
d_call: NA
j_call: TRBJ2-2
cdr3_aa: CASSIQGGNGELFF
cdr3_nt: TGTGCCAGTAGTATACAGGGGGGTAACGGGGAGCTGTTTTTT

v_call: TRBV27
clone_size: few
d_call: TRBD1
j_call: TRBJ1-2
cdr3_aa: CASRFGGGANGYTF
cdr3_nt: TGTGCCAGCCGCTTTGGAGGGGGCGCAAATGGCTACACCTTC

v_call: TRBV28
clone_size: many
d_call: NA
j_call: TRBJ1-5
cdr3_aa: CASSTIPLNQPQHF
cdr3_nt: TGTGCCAGCAGTACAATCCCGCTAAATCAGCCCCAGCATTTT

v_call: TRBV3-1
clone_size: few
d_call: NA
j_call: TRBJ2-2
cdr3_aa: CASRGALAGELFF
cdr3_nt: TGTGCCAGCAGAGGGGCCCTTGCCGGGGAGCTGTTTTTT

v_call: TRBV7-7
clone_size: NA
d_call: NA
j_call: TRBJ1-1
cdr3_aa: CASSLDRGSEAFF
cdr3_nt: TGTGCTAGCAGCTTAGACCGAGGGTCTGAAGCTTTCTTT

v_call: TRBV27
clone_size: many
d_call: TRBD2
j_call: TRBJ2-7
cdr3_aa: CASSLTGLAAEQYF
cdr3_nt: TGTGCCAGCAGTTTGACCGGACTAGCAGCCGAGCAGTACTTC